The TCR beta chain under discussion was sequenced for a study of blood T cell repertoires in COVID-19. Overall study context: PBMCs, B-cell-depleted T cells, or T cells were the source of the cDNA or gDNA that made up the material.

Germline V gene sequence: CDR1 MGHDK, CDR2 SYGVNS. Trimming pared 3 bases from V and 0 bases from J, leaving 12 bases between. The CDR3 length is 16 residues. Participants spanned ages about 18 to 100 years and resided in about two dozen US areas. Symptom resolution, clearance, or two negative PCRs marked donors in Cohort 3 as recovered. Per the original methods: Scientists estimated how many nucleated cells there were by amplifying reference gene primers. Sequencing used immunoSEQ multiplex PCR; TCRdb keeps in-frame clones, though not all of them. V, J and clone size reflect that table, while D and trimming were determined from the DNA. The sample consists of nearly 250,000 clones, 86% of them appearing once.

Sequencing used PBMCs or T cells enriched from blood (not recorded which). The chain couples TRBV25-1 to TRBJ1-3; weak D call: TRBD1 (5 bases). The TCR was taken from a woman aged 45 to 65 who had recovered from COVID-19. The CDR3 DNA reads as TGTGCCAGCAGTGATGAACAGGCTAACTCTGGAAACACCATATATTTT. As protein: CASSDEQANSGNTIYF.